This TCR gamma chain was sequenced during a study of intestinal T cells in coeliac disease (dated by TCRdb to between 2020 and 2021). Concerning the study at large: In the TRG cohort, the mean age of coeliac patients was roughly 15 years compared with about 59 years for controls, so the coeliac patients were much younger than the controls. The TCR-delta (TRD) cohort comprised duodenal biopsies from approximately ten coeliac disease patients and approximately ten non-coeliac controls. Duodenal biopsies from around 36 coeliac disease patients and 20 to 25 non-coeliac controls were included in a second, larger TCR-gamma (TRG) cohort. Overall results and qualifications from the work: FFPE-derived DNA was found to be relatively degraded, and loss of a proportion of TCR sequences in each sample was likely caused by this degradation. In training, clustering based on TRD kmers put every one of the 22 biopsies in the right class, and the leave-one-out accuracy was reported as 91%. A significant age difference was observed between coeliac and control groups, although significant classification was not yielded by an age-split analysis. Repeated CDR3 amino acid sequences could not be distinguished from PCR duplicates in the analysis. Of some 54 biopsies, about 50 (about 94%) were correctly classified by TRG clustering, and a leave-one-out accuracy of approximately 90% was reported.

Remarks on this clone: This receptor's antigen is unknown. TCRdb attributes to this sequence the protein of a much larger clone, which differs from the DNA translation at residue 13; a read error is likely, and the protein displayed is translated from the DNA.

CDR3 length: 16 amino acids, cysteine to phenylalanine. The CDR3 DNA has 48 bases and is translated from base 1. In the germline V gene (reference sequence), CDR1 corresponds to VTNTFY and CDR2 to YDVSTARD. Library preparation used multiplex PCR. Instrument used: Ion Torrent PGM. TRG repertoires were amplified from around 0.2 ug of biopsy DNA with the LymphoTrack kit, in which Illumina adapters are carried by the primers. After purification with AMPure XP beads and quantification on a 2100 Bioanalyzer, the TRG amplicons were pooled in equimolar amounts. TRG libraries were sequenced on an Ion PGM instrument. Per the original workflow: Reads in which more than 10% of nucleotides fell below the per-patient third-quartile quality score were removed with FastX. Reads were aligned with IMGT/HighV-QUEST to assign V, D and J genes, identify CDR3 regions and assess functionality. After the sequences were translated into amino acids, every sequence predicted to be non-functional was thrown out. The CDR3s were broken into kmers both with and without positional annotation, PCA was run on the kmer frequencies, and the samples were clustered using every one of the 1023 combinations of PCs 1-10. Leave-one-out cross-validation was used to validate the classification, with parameters re-optimised on the remaining samples in each round. Shannon diversity was computed with the vegan R package from repeated random subsamples equal to the lowest read count. TCRdb called clones from the public reads with CATT, and repeated DNA sequences were later combined into one row. TCRdb's processing, not the study's, gives the V and J calls here. For this sample the table gives fewer than 500 gamma-chain clones, of which 44% were detected only once. Over 45% of the sample lies in the top ten.

Genomic DNA was extracted with the QIAamp DNA FFPE tissue kit from ten 5-um FFPE scrolls per case. To test whether coeliac disease could be classified from the TCR repertoire, the study used duodenal biopsies that were formalin-fixed paraffin-embedded, fully anonymised, and surplus to diagnostic needs. No clinical or histological suspicion of coeliac disease was present in controls, and upper endoscopy was performed in controls for reflux, dyspepsia or gastritis. Sequencing was done on a sample of a duodenal biopsy. The receptor chain draws on TRGV3 and TRGJP2. The clonotype was recovered from a human donor who served as a control with a normal duodenal biopsy, not a healthy volunteer. The DNA sequence follows: TGTGCCACCTGGGACAGGCCGTGTGGGGGTGATTGGGTCAAGACGTTT. The encoded protein is CATWDRPCGGDWVKTF.